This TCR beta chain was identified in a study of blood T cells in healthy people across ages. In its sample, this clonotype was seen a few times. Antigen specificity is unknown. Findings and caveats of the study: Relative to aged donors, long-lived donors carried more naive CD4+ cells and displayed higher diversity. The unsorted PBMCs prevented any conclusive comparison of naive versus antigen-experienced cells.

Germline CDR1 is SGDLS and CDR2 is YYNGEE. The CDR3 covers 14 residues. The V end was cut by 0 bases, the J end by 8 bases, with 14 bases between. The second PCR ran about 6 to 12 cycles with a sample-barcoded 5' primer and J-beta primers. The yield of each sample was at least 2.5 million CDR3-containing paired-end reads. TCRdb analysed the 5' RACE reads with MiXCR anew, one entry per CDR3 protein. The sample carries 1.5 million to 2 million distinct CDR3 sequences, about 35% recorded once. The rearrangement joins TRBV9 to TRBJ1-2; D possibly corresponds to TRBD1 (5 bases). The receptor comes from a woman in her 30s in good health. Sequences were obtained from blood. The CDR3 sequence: CASSVGPGENGYTF. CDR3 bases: TGTGCCAGCAGCGTAGGGCCGGGGGAAAACGGCTACACCTTC.